This T cell receptor (beta chain) is from a study of T cell repertoires in cytomegalovirus infection. TCRdb processed the reads anew with MiXCR; each CDR3 protein has one entry. This table holds about 740,000 distinct CDR3 sequences, 35% found once. Per the germline V gene, CDR1 is SGHVS and CDR2 is FQNEAQ. The CDR3 runs to 15 residues. V lost 1 base, J lost 4 bases, and 11 bases lay in between. This clonotype was detected ten times or more. The TCR originated in a human donor in good health (CMV status not recorded). Some clones in this sample may be carry-over from other donors' samples. Input material: PBMCs. The V call is TRBV7-8, the J call TRBJ1-3; D may be TRBD1 (6 bases). CDR3 DNA: TGTGCCAGCAGCTTAGAGGGGGATTGGGGAAACACCATATATTTT. Translation: CASSLEGDWGNTIYF.